This entry lists 3 T cell receptor beta chains sequenced from one sample in a study of early T cells in non-severe SARS-CoV-2 infection. TCRdb independently ran MiXCR on the 5' RACE reads; one entry per CDR3 protein. The sample yields some 45,000 distinct CDR3 sequences, approximately 4% seen once. Sequenced material: whole blood. These receptors were taken from an adult who was a healthcare worker with PCR-confirmed SARS-CoV-2 infection or an uninfected control (not recorded which).

This clonotype was recorded many times. The rearrangement joins TRBV6-5 to TRBJ2-5, with 7 nucleotides matching TRBD1. The length of the CDR3 is 16 residues. CDR1 MNHEY and CDR2 SVGAGI come from the germline V gene. The J segment lost 0 bases and the V segment lost 3 bases, leaving 7 bases of the junction unmatched. CDR3 DNA sequence: TGTGCCAGCAGTTATCGAGGGACAGACCACCAAGAGACCCAGTACTTC. Translating it yields CASSYRGTDHQETQYF.

This clonotype was observed many times. CDR3 nucleotides: TGTGCCAGCAGCCCCCAGGCTAGCCCGGAGACCCAGTACTTC. Amino acid sequence: CASSPQASPETQYF. The rearrangement joins TRBV7-3 to TRBJ2-5; weak D call: TRBD2 (5 bases). With 5 bases removed from V and 5 bases from J, the gap between germline ends came to 15 bases. The CDR3 covers 14 residues. The germline gives CDR1 SGHTA, CDR2 FQGTGA.

This clonotype was detected many times. The chain couples TRBV11-3 to TRBJ2-1, with 9 bases fitting TRBD1. From germline, CDR1 is SGHNT and CDR2 YENEEA. The CDR3 covers 17 residues. V trimming: 5 bases; J trimming: 5 bases; junction bases outside the gene matches: 13. Written as DNA, the CDR3 is TGTGCCAGCAGCCCCGCCGGGACAGGGTTTGGAAACAATGAGCAGTTCTTC. This gives the protein CASSPAGTGFGNNEQFF. The full variable domain, with the rest looked up from reference TRBV11-3 and TRBJ2-1, is EAGVVQSPRYKIIEKKQPVAFWCNPISGHNTLYWYLQNLGQGPELLIRYENEEAVDDSQLPKDRFSAERLKGVDSTLKIQPAELGDSAVYLCASSPAGTGFGNNEQFFGPGTRLTVL.